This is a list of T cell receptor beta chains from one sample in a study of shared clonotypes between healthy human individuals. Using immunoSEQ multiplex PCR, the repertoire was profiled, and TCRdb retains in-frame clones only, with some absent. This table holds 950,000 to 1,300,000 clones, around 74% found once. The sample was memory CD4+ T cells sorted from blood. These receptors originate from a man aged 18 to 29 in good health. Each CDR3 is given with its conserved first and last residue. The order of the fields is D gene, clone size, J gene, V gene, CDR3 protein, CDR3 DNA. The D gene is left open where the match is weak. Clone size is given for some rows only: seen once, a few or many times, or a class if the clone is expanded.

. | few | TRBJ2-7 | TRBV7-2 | CASSLGDRVQYF | TGTGCCAGCAGCTTAGGGGACCGGGTGCAGTACTTC
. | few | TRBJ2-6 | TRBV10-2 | CASSGRVRDTWANVLTF | TGCGCCAGCAGCGGACGGGTCCGGGACACCTGGGCCAACGTCCTGACTTTC
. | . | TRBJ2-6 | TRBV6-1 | CASSMGSSGANVLTF | TGTGCCAGCAGTATGGGGAGCTCTGGGGCCAACGTCCTGACTTTC
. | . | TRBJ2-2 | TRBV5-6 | CASSLGGQTNTGELFF | TGTGCCAGCAGCTTGGGGGGTCAAACGAACACCGGGGAGCTGTTTTTT
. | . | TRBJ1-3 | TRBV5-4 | CASSLKTGASGNTIYF | TGTGCCAGCAGCCTTAAAACAGGAGCCTCTGGAAACACCATATATTTT
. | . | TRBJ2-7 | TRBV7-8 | CASSARIPDGYEQYF | TGTGCCAGCAGCGCTCGAATCCCCGATGGCTACGAGCAGTACTTC
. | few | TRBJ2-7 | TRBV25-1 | CASSQNYEQYF | TGTGCCAGCAGCCAAAACTACGAGCAGTACTTC
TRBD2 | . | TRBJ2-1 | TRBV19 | CATRGPSGRVEQFF | TGTGCCACCCGAGGTCCTAGCGGGAGAGTTGAGCAGTTCTTC
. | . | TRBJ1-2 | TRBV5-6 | CASSQGPNGYGYTF | TGTGCCAGCAGCCAGGGCCCAAACGGCTATGGCTACACCTTC
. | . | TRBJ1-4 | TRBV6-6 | CASSYGGHEGKLFF | TGTGCCAGCAGTTACGGCGGGCATGAAGGAAAACTGTTTTTT
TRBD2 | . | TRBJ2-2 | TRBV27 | CASSLYPGTSGRSNTGELFF | TGTGCCAGCAGTTTATATCCGGGGACTAGCGGGAGGTCGAACACCGGGGAGCTGTTTTTT
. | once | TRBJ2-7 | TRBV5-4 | CASHSMMSGPYEQYF | TGTGCCAGCCACTCTATGATGAGTGGACCCTACGAGCAGTACTTC
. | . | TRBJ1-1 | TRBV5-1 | CASSFRGGTEAFF | TGCGCCAGCAGCTTCAGGGGCGGCACTGAAGCTTTCTTT
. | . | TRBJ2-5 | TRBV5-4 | CASSRADPGETQYF | TGTGCCAGCAGCCGTGCGGACCCCGGGGAGACCCAGTACTTC
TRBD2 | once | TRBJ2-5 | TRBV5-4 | CASSLSGRGETQYF | TGTGCCAGCAGCTTGTCAGGGAGGGGAGAGACCCAGTACTTC
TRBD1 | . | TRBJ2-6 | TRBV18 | CASFTAGTGDSGANVLTF | TGTGCCAGCTTCACGGCCGGGACAGGGGACTCTGGGGCCAACGTCCTGACTTTC
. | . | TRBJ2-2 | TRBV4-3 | CASSGFVGTGELFF | TGCGCCAGCAGTGGGTTTGTCGGCACCGGGGAGCTGTTTTTT
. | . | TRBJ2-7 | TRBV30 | CAWSVRRGYEQYF | TGTGCCTGGAGTGTACGGAGGGGCTACGAGCAGTACTTC
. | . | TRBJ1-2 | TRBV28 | CASNTATNYGYTF | TGTGCCAGCAATACAGCTACTAACTATGGCTACACCTTC
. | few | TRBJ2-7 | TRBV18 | CASSPPTGYEQYF | TGTGCCAGCTCACCACCAACGGGCTACGAGCAGTACTTC
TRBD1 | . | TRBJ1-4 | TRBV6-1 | CASSQGQGSEKLFF | TGTGCCAGCAGCCAGGGACAGGGGAGTGAAAAACTGTTTTTT
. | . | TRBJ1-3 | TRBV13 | CASSLGRPAGNTIYF | TGTGCCAGCAGCTTAGGCAGGCCTGCTGGAAACACCATATATTTT
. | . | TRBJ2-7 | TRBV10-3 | CAISQSWGAEQYF | TGTGCCATCAGCCAGAGCTGGGGGGCCGAGCAGTACTTC
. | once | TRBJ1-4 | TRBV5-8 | CASSSDISVEKLFF | TGTGCCAGCAGCTCGGACATATCGGTTGAAAAACTGTTTTTT
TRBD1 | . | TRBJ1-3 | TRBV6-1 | CASSEGTGLGNTIYF | TGTGCCAGCAGTGAGGGGACAGGGCTTGGAAACACCATATATTTT
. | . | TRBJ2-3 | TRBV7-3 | CASSETLALSTDTQYF | TGTGCCAGCAGCGAAACACTAGCATTAAGCACAGATACGCAGTATTTT
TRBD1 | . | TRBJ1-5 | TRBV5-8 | CASSLGSGGWGGQPQHF | TGTGCCAGCAGCCTTGGGTCAGGGGGTTGGGGCGGTCAGCCCCAGCATTTT
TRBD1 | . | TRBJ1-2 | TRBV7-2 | CASSPSGDRAYGYTF | TGTGCCAGCAGCCCTAGTGGGGACAGGGCCTATGGCTACACCTTC
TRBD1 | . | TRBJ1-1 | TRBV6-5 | CASINRDRGQAFF | TGTGCCAGCATCAACCGGGACAGGGGGCAAGCTTTCTTT
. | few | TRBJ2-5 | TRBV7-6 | CASGIETQYF | TGTGCCAGCGGGATAGAGACCCAGTACTTC
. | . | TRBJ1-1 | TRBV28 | CASKPVMNTEAFF | TGTGCCAGCAAGCCTGTGATGAACACTGAAGCTTTCTTT
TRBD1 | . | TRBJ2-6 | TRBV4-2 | CASSATGDSGANVLTF | TGTGCCAGCAGTGCCACAGGGGACTCTGGGGCCAACGTCCTGACTTTC
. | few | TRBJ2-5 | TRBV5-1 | CASTPLGQGRQETQYF | TGCGCCAGCACCCCCCTCGGGCAGGGCCGACAAGAGACCCAGTACTTC
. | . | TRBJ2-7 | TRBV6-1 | CATVAQSLEQYF | TGTGCCACCGTGGCACAGTCCTTAGAGCAGTACTTC
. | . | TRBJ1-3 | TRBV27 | CASSFRSGGNTIYF | TGTGCCAGCAGTTTTCGGAGCGGTGGAAACACCATATATTTT
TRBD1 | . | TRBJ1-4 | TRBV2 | CASRSMSGGSEKLFF | TGTGCCAGCAGATCTATGTCAGGGGGCAGTGAAAAACTGTTTTTT
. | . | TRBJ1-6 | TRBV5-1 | CASSLNQINSPLHF | TGCGCCAGCAGCTTGAATCAGATTAATTCACCCCTCCACTTT
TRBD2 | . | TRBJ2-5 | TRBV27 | CASSLKAGGLLGETQYF | TGTGCCAGCAGTTTAAAGGCGGGGGGCCTTCTTGGGGAGACCCAGTACTTC
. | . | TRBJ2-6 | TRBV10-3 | CAISERGISGANVLTF | TGTGCCATCAGTGAGAGAGGGATCTCTGGGGCCAACGTCCTGACTTTC
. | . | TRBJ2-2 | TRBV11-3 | CASSLDRSTGELFF | TGTGCCAGCAGCTTAGATCGAAGCACCGGGGAGCTGTTTTTT
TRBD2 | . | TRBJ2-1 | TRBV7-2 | CASRLAGSYNEQFF | TGTGCTTCTCGGTTAGCGGGTTCCTACAATGAGCAGTTCTTC
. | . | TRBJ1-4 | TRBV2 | CASSGTFATNEKLFF | TGTGCCAGCAGCGGGACTTTTGCAACTAATGAAAAACTGTTTTTT
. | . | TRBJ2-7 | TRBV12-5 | CASGSGTYEQYF | TGTGCTAGTGGTTCAGGGACCTACGAGCAGTACTTC